Each of the 18 T cell receptor beta chains below was sequenced from the same sample in a study of blood T cell repertoires in COVID-19. Repertoires were generated with immunoSEQ multiplex PCR, while TCRdb's copy carries only in-frame clones and drops some. The repertoire holds around 26,000 clones, over 90% seen once, with around 2% in the top ten. The sequencing sample was made of peripheral blood. The receptors here all came from a human donor in a cohort sampled during active COVID-19.

The chain employs TRBV3-1 (or the pseudogene TRBV3-2) and TRBJ1-6, with D possibly matching TRBD1 (5 bases). V lost 4 bases and J 4 bases, leaving 14 bases between the germline ends. The CDR3 sequence is 16 residues long. Germline V gene sequence: CDR1 LGHDT, CDR2 YNNKEL (reference sequence). CDR3 in DNA: TGTGCCAGCAGCCCCAAGGGGAACGGGTATAATTCACCCCTCCACTTT. Translating gives CASSPKGNGYNSPLHF.

CDR3 bases: TGTGCCAGCAGTCTCGGACTGTACTTAGATAACACCGGGGAGCTGTTTTTT. It is translated as CASSLGLYLDNTGELFF. This chain links TRBV6-6 with TRBJ2-2; the D gene is possibly TRBD2 (5 bases). Germline loops: CDR1 MNHNY, CDR2 SVGAGI (reference sequence). The CDR3 is 17 amino acids. The ends were cut back, 5 bases at V and 2 bases at J, with 18 bases in the middle.

The chain carries TRBV28 and TRBJ2-7; 13 bases are a match to TRBD2. After removal of 6 bases from V and 0 bases from J, the junction contained 17 bases not matched to a gene. Germline loops: CDR1 MDHEN, CDR2 SYDVKM. The CDR3 covers 20 residues. CDR3 sequence: CASRQPWGLAGPESSYEQYF. CDR3 nucleotide sequence: TGTGCCAGCAGACAACCCTGGGGACTAGCGGGGCCGGAATCCTCCTACGAGCAGTACTTC.

This chain links TRBV9 with TRBJ2-6; TRBD2 matches at 8 bases. CDR1 and CDR2 from the germline V gene are SGDLS and YYNGEE. Trimming at V came to 0 bases and at J to 4 bases, leaving 9 bases not matched to a gene. The CDR3 runs to 18 residues. The CDR3 sequence is CASSVAGGLALGANVLTF. CDR3 in DNA: TGTGCCAGCAGCGTAGCGGGAGGGTTGGCTCTGGGGGCCAACGTCCTGACTTTC.

This rearrangement joins TRBV10-3 to TRBJ1-5, with D tentatively TRBD1 (5 bases). V lost 7 bases, J lost 2 bases, and 9 bases lay in between. Germline assignment: CDR1 ENHRY and CDR2 SYGVKD. This CDR3 is built from 13 residues. CDR3 nucleotides: TGTGCCATCACGCAGGGTGGCAATCAGCCCCAGCATTTT. The encoded protein is CAITQGGNQPQHF.

V is TRBV4-1 and J is TRBJ2-7; possibly TRBD1 for D (5 bases). Trimming took off 2 bases at V and 7 bases at J, with 12 bases between the two ends. The germline gives CDR1 MGHRA, CDR2 YSYEKL. The CDR3 has 13 residues. The CDR3 sequence: CASSQRGSREQYF. CDR3 nucleotide sequence: TGCGCCAGCAGCCAAAGGGGTTCACGGGAGCAGTACTTC.

This clone has a single count. V and J are TRBV2 and TRBJ1-1; 7 bases line up with TRBD1. V dropped 6 bases and J dropped 8; count of bases not matched to a gene: 15. Germline assignment: CDR1 SNHLY and CDR2 FYNNEI. This CDR3 is 15 amino acids long. The CDR3 loop is CASSGVGTATSEAFF. CDR3 bases: TGTGCCAGCAGCGGAGTCGGGACAGCGACATCCGAAGCTTTCTTT. Looking up the rest from reference TRBV2 and TRBJ1-1 gives the full variable domain: EPEVTQTPSHQVTQMGQEVILRCVPISNHLYFYWYRQILGQKVEFLVSFYNNEISEKSEIFDDQFSVERPDGSNFTLKIRSTKLEDSAMYFCASSGVGTATSEAFFGQGTRLTVV.

V gene TRBV12-3 or TRBV12-4 combines with J gene TRBJ2-3; TRBD2 agrees at 8 bases. V was pared by 5 bases and J by 14 bases, with 9 bases of the junction left unmatched. This CDR3 is built from 12 residues. CDR3 in amino acids: CASSTGTSTSYF. The CDR3 DNA reads TGTGCCAGCAGTACCGGGACTAGTACGTCGTATTTT.

The chain employs TRBV25-1 and TRBJ1-5, with a tentative D call TRBD1 (6 bases). Germline-derived CDR1 and CDR2 are MGHDK and SYGVNS. Between the trimmed V and J ends, which lost 4 bases and 4 bases, there was a span of 8 bases. CDR3 size: 13 residues. The chain's CDR3 is CASSGQGNQPQHF. The DNA of the CDR3 is TGTGCCAGCAGTGGCCAGGGGAATCAGCCCCAGCATTTT. The variable domain in full, completed from reference TRBV25-1 and TRBJ1-5, reads EADIYQTPRYLVIGTGKKITLECSQTMGHDKMYWYQQDPGMELHLIHYSYGVNSTEKGDLSSESTVSRIRTEHFPLTLESARPSHTSQYLCASSGQGNQPQHFGDGTRLSIL.

The chain has TRBV6-2 or TRBV6-3 and TRBJ2-7, with no clear D. The CDR3 has 14 residues. V lost 2 bases, J lost 2 bases, and 10 bases lay in between. The germline V gene has CDR1 MNHEY and CDR2 SVGEGT. CDR3 loop: CASSYAYLTYEQYF. CDR3 bases: TGTGCCAGCAGTTACGCCTACTTAACCTACGAGCAGTACTTC.

This clone was picked up one time. The V and J genes are TRBV19 and TRBJ1-2; no definite D call. V lost 3 bases, J lost 4 bases, and 12 bases lay in between. CDR1 and CDR2 (germline): LNHDA, SQIVND (reference sequence). The CDR3 has 14 residues. The CDR3 is CASSMKTGSYGYTF. CDR3 sequence (DNA): TGTGCCAGTAGTATGAAGACTGGATCCTATGGCTACACCTTC.

V gene TRBV4-1 combines with J gene TRBJ2-7; no clear D gene. This CDR3 has 16 residues. V was cut by 3 bases and J by 0 bases, with 15 bases left in between. Germline assignment: CDR1 MGHRA and CDR2 YSYEKL. The CDR3 spells CASSQVPTVTSYEQYF. The CDR3 bases are TGCGCCAGCAGCCAGGTACCTACGGTCACCTCCTACGAGCAGTACTTC.

The table lists this clone with a count of one. The chain is built from TRBV11-3 and TRBJ2-1; TRBD2 aligns across 8 bases. V dropped 3 bases and J dropped 7; count of bases not matched to a gene: 5. The CDR3 contains 14 residues. The germline V gene encodes CDR1 SGHNT and CDR2 YENEEA. The CDR3 region is CASSLSGSSNEQFF. The CDR3 bases are TGTGCCAGCAGCTTGAGCGGGAGTTCGAATGAGCAGTTCTTC.

This chain links TRBV28 with TRBJ1-5; 8 positions agree with TRBD1. V lost 4 bases to trimming and J lost 4 bases; unmatched junction nucleotides: 6. CDR1 and CDR2 (germline): MDHEN, SYDVKM. This CDR3 spans 15 amino acids. CDR3 region: CASSSWTGQNQPQHF. DNA for the CDR3: TGTGCCAGCAGTTCATGGACAGGGCAAAATCAGCCCCAGCATTTT.

CDR3 protein: CASSWTSANTGELFF. CDR3 coding DNA: TGTGCCAGCAGCTGGACTTCGGCGAACACCGGGGAGCTGTTTTTT. The chain uses TRBV11-3 and TRBJ2-2; possible D gene TRBD2, 5 bases. The CDR3 contains 15 residues. V lost 4 bases, J lost 0 bases, and 9 bases lay in between. The V gene's germline CDR1 is SGHNT and CDR2 YENEEA. Using reference TRBV11-3 and TRBJ2-2 for the parts outside the CDR3, the full variable domain is EAGVVQSPRYKIIEKKQPVAFWCNPISGHNTLYWYLQNLGQGPELLIRYENEEAVDDSQLPKDRFSAERLKGVDSTLKIQPAELGDSAVYLCASSWTSANTGELFFGEGSRLTVL.

The chain's CDR3 is CASSTLGGQETQYF. The CDR3 nucleotides are TGTGCCAGCAGTACCTTGGGGGGGCAAGAGACCCAGTACTTC. The rearrangement uses TRBV27 and TRBJ2-5; 7 bases fit TRBD2. Unmatched junction bases numbered 5, after V lost 5 bases and J lost 2 bases. The CDR3 covers 14 residues. Germline V lookup: CDR1 MNHEY, CDR2 SMNVEV (reference sequence).

This chain links TRBV30 with TRBJ2-7; no firm D call. With 0 bases removed from V and 3 bases from J, the gap between germline ends came to 9 bases. The CDR3 has 13 amino acids. The germline V gene has CDR1 GTSNPN and CDR2 SVGIG (reference sequence). CDR3 sequence: CAWSVLGNYEQYF. The CDR3 DNA follows: TGTGCCTGGAGTGTATTGGGCAACTACGAGCAGTACTTC.

Worth noting for this clone: The junction and the germline gene differ at one end; a read error may be behind it. The chain employs TRBV2 and TRBJ2-7, with 9 bases lining up with TRBD1. This CDR3 region has 15 residues. The germline V gene has CDR1 SNHLY and CDR2 FYNNEI. In DNA form, the CDR3 reads TGTGCCAGCAGTGAAAACGGGGGACAGGGTCTAGCTAAACTCTTC. Translating gives CASSENGGQGLAKLF.